The clone carrying this T cell receptor beta chain was seen at least ten times. Antigen: not known. This sample is drawn from a study of T-cell reconstitution after alpha-beta-depleted transplantation in children. Study-level results: Some patients showed high day-60 TCRbeta diversity, which derived from surviving recipient T cells and thymic progenitors.

Germline values: CDR1 SQVTM, CDR2 ANQGSEA. The CDR3 has 13 residues. V lost 7 bases to trimming and J lost 4 bases; unmatched junction nucleotides: 7. As it was prepared, the TCRbeta library received unique molecular identifiers. TCRdb ran MiXCR on the PCR reads and lists one entry per CDR3 protein. The table lists more than 500,000 distinct CDR3 sequences, around 10% of them singletons. The receptor comes from a female patient aged 2-15 years who had a stem cell transplant for aplastic anemia, so the T cells may come from the graft donor. This chain links TRBV29-1 with TRBJ2-1, with 7 bases matching TRBD1. Sequences were derived from PBMCs, mostly from graft donor cells, sampled 180 days after TCRalphabeta/CD19-depleted stem cell transplant. CDR3 in amino acids: CSAYRDRYNEQFF. The CDR3 region has the DNA TGCAGCGCATACCGGGACAGATACAATGAGCAGTTCTTC.